This TCR beta chain stems from a study of T cells after yellow fever vaccination. Study conclusions and caveats: At 95% to 97% for CD4 and around 91% for CD8, most primary-vaccination clones showed up again after the booster.

V lost 4 bases and J 1 base, leaving 8 bases between the germline ends. This CDR3 is built from 13 residues. Germline lookup yields CDR1 LGHNA and CDR2 YSLEER. TCRdb processed the 5' RACE reads anew with MiXCR; each CDR3 protein has one entry. The repertoire consists of 450,000 to 650,000 distinct CDR3 sequences, with about 14% occurring once and the leading ten covering over 12%. Points on this clonotype: No antigen is known for it.

This clonotype originated in a man aged 25-40 years who received the YFV17D yellow fever vaccine. Material: PBMCs, obtained on the day of the yellow fever booster vaccination. J is TRBJ2-7 and V is TRBV4-3; D is unresolved. The CDR3: CASSRDMSYEQYF. CDR3 nucleotides: TGCGCCAGCAGCCGAGACATGTCCTACGAGCAGTACTTC.